The 30 T cell receptor beta chains presented below share a single source sample, sequenced in a study of blood T cells in healthy people across ages. Alongside a J-beta primer mix, a sample-barcoded 5' primer served in a second PCR lasting roughly 7 to 12 cycles. TCRdb called the 5' RACE reads again in MiXCR, with one record for every CDR3 protein. The data hold 800,000 to 950,000 distinct CDR3 sequences, with 35% to 40% observed a single time. Sequenced: blood. The receptors shown here come from a young man in good health.

In its sample, this clonotype was seen many times. J is TRBJ1-2 and V is TRBV12-3 or TRBV12-4; D gene ambiguous. Trimming took off 5 bases at V and 0 bases at J, with 13 bases between the two ends. CDR3 length: 15 amino acids. DNA for the CDR3: TGTGCCAGCAGTCCTGCCTTTTTAGCTAACTATGGCTACACCTTC. Translating it yields CASSPAFLANYGYTF.

The table lists this clonotype with a count of one. The chain couples TRBV20-1 to TRBJ1-3, with D possibly being TRBD1 (6 bases). V lost 1 base and J lost 0, with 10 bases in between. The length of the CDR3 is 15 residues. From germline, CDR1 is DFQATT and CDR2 SNEGSKA (reference sequence). Written as DNA, the CDR3 is TGCAGTGCTAGAGGACAGGCGCCCTCTGGAAACACCATATATTTT. It yields the protein CSARGQAPSGNTIYF.

This chain joins TRBV7-2 and TRBJ1-2, with D perhaps TRBD1 (5 bases). Germline V gene lookup returns CDR1 SGHTA and CDR2 FQGNSA. The V gene lost 3 bases and the J gene lost 8 bases, with 13 bases spanning the gap. The CDR3 loop spans 13 amino acids. This CDR3 is CASSLLGEGGYTF. The DNA of the CDR3 is TGTGCCAGCAGCTTGTTAGGGGAGGGGGGCTACACCTTC.

This clonotype was counted between two and nine times. This chain uses TRBV20-1 with TRBJ1-2; D unclear. Trimming took off 5 bases at V and 6 bases at J, with 10 bases between the two ends. From germline, CDR1 is DFQATT and CDR2 SNEGSKA (reference sequence). The CDR3 sequence is 11 residues long. CDR3: CSAAEAHGYTF. In nucleotides, the CDR3 is TGCAGTGCTGCGGAGGCCCATGGCTACACCTTC.

Here the CDR3 reads CASSYRQGSTDTQYF. CDR3 DNA sequence: TGCGCCAGCAGCTACCGACAGGGCAGCACAGATACGCAGTATTTT. V usage is TRBV5-1 and J usage is TRBJ2-3; 7 bases align to TRBD1. The CDR3 is 15 residues long. V shed 3 bases, J shed 0 bases, and the junction held 4 bases outside the gene matches. Germline V gene lookup returns CDR1 SGHRS and CDR2 YFSETQ.

Ten or more counts support this clonotype. The V call is TRBV20-1, the J call TRBJ2-3; 7 nucleotides align to TRBD1. J was trimmed by 6 bases and V by 0 bases; bases with no gene match: 9. Germline CDR1 and CDR2: DFQATT and SNEGSKA (reference sequence). The CDR3 runs 15 residues. DNA of the CDR3: TGCAGTGCTAGAGAAGACAGGGTGTCACTGGATACGCAGTATTTT. Translated, it gives CSAREDRVSLDTQYF.

Notes on this clonotype: Being one base from a much bigger clone, this may be a read error. The V gene is TRBV5-1, the J gene TRBJ2-1, with D perhaps matching TRBD2 (5 bases). Germline loops: CDR1 SGHRS, CDR2 YFSETQ. CDR3 length: 15 residues. The chain's CDR3 is CASSFPSSSYNGQFF. CDR3 in DNA: TGCGCCAGCAGCTTCCCTTCTAGCTCCTACAATGGGCAGTTCTTC. Full variable domain (outside the CDR3, taken from reference TRBV5-1 and TRBJ2-1): KAGVTQTPRYLIKTRGQQVTLSCSPISGHRSVSWYQQTPGQGLQFLFEYFSETQRNKGNFPGRFSGRQFSNSRSEMNVSTLELGDSALYLCASSFPSSSYNGQFFGPGTRLTVL.

This clonotype was observed a few times. This sequence joins TRBV7-3 and TRBJ1-2; D remains unclear. The CDR3 extends over 15 amino acids. Germline V gives CDR1 SGHTA, CDR2 FQGTGA. The germline V and J ends were trimmed by 5 bases and 1 base, with 14 bases remaining between them. CDR3 sequence reads: CASSPGQSVNYGYTF. The CDR3 DNA sequence: TGTGCCAGCAGCCCCGGGCAGTCTGTTAACTATGGCTACACCTTC.

This clonotype was observed a handful of times. The gene calls are TRBV27 and TRBJ1-2, with D tentatively TRBD1 (5 bases). Per the germline V gene, CDR1 is MNHEY and CDR2 is SMNVEV (reference sequence). V dropped 6 bases and J dropped 8 bases, with 13 bases sitting between them. The CDR3 has 12 residues. CDR3 protein: CASSGTGRGYTF. The CDR3, as DNA: TGTGCCAGCAGCGGGACGGGGCGGGGCTACACCTTC.

This clonotype was picked up many times. The chain carries TRBV5-1 and TRBJ2-6; TRBD2 aligns across 10 bases. Losses at the gene ends were 0 bases for V and 2 bases for J; bases not matched to a gene: 8. Germline values: CDR1 SGHRS, CDR2 YFSETQ. The length of the CDR3 is 19 residues. This CDR3 reads CASSLVGTSELTGANVLTF. CDR3 nucleotides: TGCGCCAGCAGCTTGGTTGGGACTAGCGAATTAACTGGGGCCAACGTCCTGACTTTC.

This clonotype occurred many times. The rearrangement joins TRBV5-1 to TRBJ2-7, with D perhaps assigned TRBD1 or TRBD2 (5 bases each). The CDR3 is 15 amino acids. The V end was cut by 1 base, the J end by 0 bases, with 11 bases between. Germline CDR1 is SGHRS and CDR2 is YFSETQ. The CDR3 loop reads CASSLTGTYSYEQYF. DNA of the CDR3: TGCGCCAGCAGCTTGACCGGGACCTACTCCTACGAGCAGTACTTC. Based on the CDR3 plus reference TRBV5-1 and TRBJ2-7, the full variable domain is KAGVTQTPRYLIKTRGQQVTLSCSPISGHRSVSWYQQTPGQGLQFLFEYFSETQRNKGNFPGRFSGRQFSNSRSEMNVSTLELGDSALYLCASSLTGTYSYEQYFGPGTRLTVT.

The chain couples TRBV4-2 to TRBJ1-1; D is undetermined. Looked up from germline, CDR1 is LGHNA and CDR2 is YNFKEQ. Trimming stripped 1 base from V and 1 base from J, with 10 bases between. The length of the CDR3 is 15 residues. The CDR3 reads CASSQVSQANTEAFF. The CDR3 bases are TGTGCCAGCAGCCAAGTATCCCAGGCGAACACTGAAGCTTTCTTT.

This clonotype was seen only a few times. The chain recombines TRBV20-1 with TRBJ1-5; the D gene is possibly TRBD1 (5 bases). The germline V and J ends were trimmed by 0 bases and 4 bases, with 16 bases remaining between them. Germline CDR1 reads DFQATT; CDR2 reads SNEGSKA (reference sequence). The CDR3 covers 16 residues. The CDR3 DNA follows: TGCAGTGCTAGAGATAATCGGGACGCAGGAAATCAGCCCCAGCATTTT. Translation gives CSARDNRDAGNQPQHF.

On this clonotype itself: A clone one base away is much larger, so this may be a read error. The chain couples TRBV10-3 to TRBJ2-5, with 10 bases that match TRBD1. Germline V gene data show CDR1 as ENHRY and CDR2 as SYGVKD. V dropped 9 bases and J dropped 11; count of bases not matched to a gene: 15. The CDR3 covers 14 residues. CDR3 nucleotide sequence: TGTGCCATGGGGCCGGGACAGGGGATCAATGAGCAGTACTTC. Protein product: CAMGPGQGINEQYF.

Only a few counts were recorded for this clonotype. Mismatch with germline at one junction end may stem from a read error. The V gene is TRBV12-3 or TRBV12-4, the J gene TRBJ1-2, with a tentative D call TRBD1 (6 bases). The CDR3 consists of 15 residues. DNA of the CDR3: TGTGCAAGCAGTTTTCGAGAAAGGGGGGGCCTTGGCTACACCTTC. It specifies CASSFRERGGLGYTF.

The sample holds a few counts of this clonotype. The rearrangement links TRBV30 to TRBJ2-7; D is ambiguous. V lost 3 bases to trimming and J lost 4 bases, with 4 bases between them. The CDR3 covers 10 residues. Germline V gene lookup returns CDR1 GTSNPN and CDR2 SVGIG (reference sequence). The CDR3 loop reads CAWRGYEQYF. The DNA for the CDR3 is TGTGCCTGGAGGGGTTACGAGCAGTACTTC. The whole variable domain, filled in from reference TRBV30 and TRBJ2-7, reads SQTIHQWPATLVQPVGSPLSLECTVEGTSNPNLYWYRQAAGRGLQLLFYSVGIGQISSEVPQNLSASRPQDRQFILSSKKLLLSDSGFYLCAWRGYEQYFGPGTRLTVT.

To note about this clonotype: At one of its ends the junction is not consistent with the germline gene, which may arise from a read error. V gene TRBV5-1 combines with J gene TRBJ2-1; 7 nucleotides match TRBD2. The germline gives CDR1 SGHRS, CDR2 YFSETQ. The CDR3 length is 15 residues. CDR3 sequence reads: CASGFSGGTYNGQFF. CDR3 bases: TGCGCCAGCGGGTTCTCGGGGGGTACCTACAATGGGCAGTTCTTC.

This clonotype was detected a few times. The V gene is TRBV6-2 or TRBV6-3, the J gene TRBJ2-3, with D uncertain. Germline assignment: CDR1 MNHEY and CDR2 SVGEGT. This CDR3 has 16 amino acids. V was pared by 2 bases and J by 0 bases, with 12 bases between. The CDR3: CASSYLGGPSTDTQYF. CDR3 coding DNA: TGTGCCAGCAGTTACCTGGGTGGCCCTAGCACAGATACGCAGTATTTT.

This clonotype was recorded a few times. The rearrangement joins TRBV7-9 to TRBJ2-7, with 12 nucleotides matching TRBD2. The CDR3 is made up of 19 amino acids. V shed 3 bases, J shed 2 bases, and the junction held 14 bases outside the gene matches. In germline, CDR1 is SEHNR, CDR2 FQNEAQ (reference sequence). CDR3 region: CASSLTGLAGPNIPYEQYF. The CDR3 nucleotides are TGTGCCAGCAGCTTGACCGGACTAGCGGGGCCAAACATCCCCTACGAGCAGTACTTC.

J is TRBJ1-2 and V is TRBV10-3, with D uncertain. This CDR3 has 12 residues. In germline, CDR1 is ENHRY, CDR2 SYGVKD. The V gene lost 3 bases and the J gene lost 8 bases, with 10 bases spanning the gap. CDR3 DNA: TGTGCCATCAGTGATACCCCCGGAGGCTACACCTTC. This codes for CAISDTPGGYTF.

This clonotype has more than one count but fewer than ten. This rearrangement joins TRBV21-1 to TRBJ2-1; TRBD1, the table's D call, lacks a check against the DNA. TRBV21-1 is designated a pseudogene. CDR3 length: 16 amino acids. CDR3 sequence reads: CASSKTRGRNYNEQFF. In nucleotides, the CDR3 is TGTGCCAGCAGTAAAACGCGGGGACGGAACTACAATGAGCAGTTCTTC.

The chain combines TRBV20-1 with TRBJ1-5; D unclear. The CDR3 contains 15 residues. The V end lost 3 bases, the J end lost 0 bases, and 12 bases lay between the germline ends. The germline CDR1 and CDR2 sequences are DFQATT and SNEGSKA (reference sequence). The CDR3 nucleotides read TGCAGTGCTAGGACACTGAGAAATAGCAATCAGCCCCAGCATTTT. This encodes CSARTLRNSNQPQHF.

This clonotype was picked up one time. The chain combines TRBV6-1 with TRBJ1-2; D might be TRBD1 (6 bases). This CDR3 has 14 amino acids. V was pared by 1 base and J by 10 bases, with 16 bases between. Germline V gene sequence: CDR1 MNHNS, CDR2 SASEGT. The CDR3 DNA is TGTGCCAGCAGTGAAGACAGGGCGGGAGGTGACTACACCTTC. Translating gives CASSEDRAGGDYTF.

This clonotype was found once. The chain employs TRBV12-3 or TRBV12-4 and TRBJ2-3; 8 nucleotides agree with TRBD2. This CDR3 contains 14 residues. V lost 3 bases and J lost 15; bases outside the gene matches: 14. The CDR3 DNA reads TGTGCCAGCAGTTTTATGCGGGGGGAAGATGTGGAATATTTT. Its protein is CASSFMRGEDVEYF.

The sample holds many counts of this clonotype. The chain carries TRBV6-1 and TRBJ2-3, with 9 bases lining up with TRBD1. J was trimmed by 1 base and V by 6 bases; bases with no gene match: 17. CDR1 is MNHNS and CDR2 is SASEGT in the germline V gene. This CDR3 region has 19 residues. The CDR3 is CASRPIPGQGLGGTDTQYF. Here the CDR3 DNA reads TGTGCCAGCAGACCTATTCCGGGACAGGGATTAGGGGGCACAGATACGCAGTATTTT.

The chain uses TRBV4-3 and TRBJ1-4; D ambiguous. The V and J ends lost 0 bases and 5 bases respectively, with 7 bases between them. This CDR3 is built from 14 residues. In germline, CDR1 is LGHNA, CDR2 YSLEER. CDR3 amino acids: CASSQDYQNEKLFF. DNA of the CDR3: TGCGCCAGCAGCCAAGATTACCAAAATGAAAAACTGTTTTTT.

The rearrangement links TRBV11-1 to TRBJ1-4; 7 nucleotides match TRBD1. The V segment lost 6 bases and the J segment 8 bases; nucleotides outside the gene matches: 9. This CDR3 is 14 amino acids long. Germline values: CDR1 SGHAT, CDR2 FQDESV (reference sequence). CDR3 in DNA: TGTGCCAGCAGTCGAACAGGGGATGTCGAAAAACTGTTTTTT. It is translated as CASSRTGDVEKLFF.

The rearrangement links TRBV6-5 to TRBJ2-7, with D perhaps TRBD2 (6 bases). V was trimmed by 0 bases and J by 5 bases, leaving 14 bases between them. There are 15 residues in the CDR3. The germline gives CDR1 MNHEY, CDR2 SVGAGI. CDR3 nucleotides: TGTGCCAGCAGTTACTCGGGGGGAAGGAGCCACGAGCAGTACTTC. This gives the protein CASSYSGGRSHEQYF.

This clonotype came up a few times. The chain joins TRBV25-1 to TRBJ2-6; D gene uncertain. This CDR3 has 16 residues. With 0 bases removed from V and 1 base from J, the gap between germline ends came to 7 bases. CDR1 is MGHDK, CDR2 SYGVNS, per germline. CDR3 in amino acids: CASSEYWGSGANVLTF. CDR3 in DNA: TGTGCCAGCAGTGAATATTGGGGTTCTGGGGCCAACGTCCTGACTTTC.

The genes are TRBV4-3 and TRBJ1-6; tentatively, D is TRBD1 (6 bases). The length of the CDR3 is 17 residues. Trimming pared 0 bases from V and 11 bases from J, leaving 20 bases between. CDR1 LGHNA and CDR2 YSLEER come from the germline V gene. The CDR3 spells CASSQDTSQGRWTPLHF. As DNA, the CDR3 is TGCGCCAGCAGCCAAGATACGTCTCAGGGGAGGTGGACACCCCTCCACTTT.